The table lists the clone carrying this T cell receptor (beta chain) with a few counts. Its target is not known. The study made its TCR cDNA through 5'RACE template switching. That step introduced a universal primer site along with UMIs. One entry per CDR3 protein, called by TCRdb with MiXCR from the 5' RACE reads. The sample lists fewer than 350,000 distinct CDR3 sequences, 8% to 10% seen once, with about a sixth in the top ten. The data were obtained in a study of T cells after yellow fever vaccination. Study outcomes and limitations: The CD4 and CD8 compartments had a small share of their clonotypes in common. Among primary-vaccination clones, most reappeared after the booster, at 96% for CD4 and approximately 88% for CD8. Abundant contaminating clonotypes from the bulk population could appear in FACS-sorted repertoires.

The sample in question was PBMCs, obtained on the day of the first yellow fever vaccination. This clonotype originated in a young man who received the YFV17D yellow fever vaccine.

DNA of the CDR3: TGTGCCAGCAGCTTAGGTTGGGGGGACAGGGCAGTCGAGCAGTACTTC. Translation gives CASSLGWGDRAVEQYF. The chain uses TRBV7-2 and TRBJ2-7; 9 positions match TRBD1. CDR1 is SGHTA and CDR2 is FQGNSA in the germline V gene. The CDR3 extends over 16 amino acids. The junction had 10 bases not matched to a gene; V was cut back by 1 base and J by 6 bases.